Listed below are T cell receptor beta chains from one sample, sequenced in a study of blood T cell repertoires in COVID-19. The table came from immunoSEQ multiplex PCR; TCRdb's copy has only in-frame clones and leaves some out. There are more than 70,000 clones in the sample; approximately 80% occur only once, and less than 40% lies in the top ten. The sequenced sample consisted of peripheral blood. Receptors were obtained from a woman in her seventies with acute or convalescent COVID-19. The CDR3 runs from the conserved cysteine through the conserved F or W. D genes are given only for firm matches. Rows may omit the clone size; those that give it use once, few, many or a size class.

d_call,j_call,clone_size,cdr3_length,v_call,cdr3_nt,cdr3_aa
.,TRBJ1-2,.,15,TRBV19,TGTGCCAGTAGTACGAACAGGGCTGGGTCGGGCGGCTACACCTTC,CASSTNRAGSGGYTF
.,TRBJ2-7,.,15,TRBV9,TGTGCCAGCAGCGCCCGGGCGGAGGGCCCTTACGAGCAGTACTTC,CASSARAEGPYEQYF
TRBD1,TRBJ1-5,.,18,TRBV19,TGTGCCAGTAGTATAAGAGCAAGGGGACAGAATAGCAATCAGCCCCAGCATTTT,CASSIRARGQNSNQPQHF
TRBD1,TRBJ2-5,.,14,TRBV24-1,TGTGCCACCAGTGACTCAGGGGGCCGAGAGACCCAGTACTTC,CATSDSGGRETQYF
.,TRBJ2-4,.,17,TRBV19,TGTGCCACAACAACACGGAGCGGGTCCCTAGCCAAAAACATTCAGTACTTC,CATTTRSGSLAKNIQYF
.,TRBJ2-5,.,14,TRBV2,TGTGCCAGCAGAAGGGACACCTTTTTAGAGACCCAGTACTTC,CASRRDTFLETQYF
TRBD2,TRBJ2-1,once,15,TRBV2,TGTGCCAGCAAATACCAGACTAGCGAGGCGGGTGAGCAGTTCTTC,CASKYQTSEAGEQFF
TRBD2,TRBJ2-7,.,15,TRBV30,TGTGCCTGGGGCGAACTAGCGGGAGGCACCTACGAGCAGTACTTC,CAWGELAGGTYEQYF
.,TRBJ1-2,.,14,TRBV6-4,TGTGCCAGCAGTGACTCGGGGCAGGGGTATGGCTACACCTTC,CASSDSGQGYGYTF
.,TRBJ2-7,.,16,TRBV5-6,TGTGCCAGCAGCTTCAGGGGAACTAGGGTCGACAATATGGAGTACTTC,CASSFRGTRVDNMEYF
TRBD1,TRBJ1-2,.,14,TRBV20-1,TGCAGTGCTAGTGCGACAGGGGGTAACTATGGCTACACCTTC,CSASATGGNYGYTF
.,TRBJ2-3,once,16,TRBV6-5,TGTGCCAGCAGTTACTCGAGTCCCGGGAACACAGATACGCAGTATTTT,CASSYSSPGNTDTQYF
.,TRBJ2-2,.,18,TRBV7-2,TGTGCCAGCAGCTTAGTATCGGGAGTTCTTAGGGGAACCGGGGAGCTGTTTTTT,CASSLVSGVLRGTGELFF
TRBD1,TRBJ1-1,.,17,TRBV19,TGTGCCAGTAGTCCGGGGCGATACAGGGGAATGAACACTGAAGCTTTCTTT,CASSPGRYRGMNTEAFF
.,TRBJ2-2,few,13,TRBV29-1,TGCAGCGTTGATAACGGGTTAGGCGGGGAGCTGTTTTTT,CSVDNGLGGELFF